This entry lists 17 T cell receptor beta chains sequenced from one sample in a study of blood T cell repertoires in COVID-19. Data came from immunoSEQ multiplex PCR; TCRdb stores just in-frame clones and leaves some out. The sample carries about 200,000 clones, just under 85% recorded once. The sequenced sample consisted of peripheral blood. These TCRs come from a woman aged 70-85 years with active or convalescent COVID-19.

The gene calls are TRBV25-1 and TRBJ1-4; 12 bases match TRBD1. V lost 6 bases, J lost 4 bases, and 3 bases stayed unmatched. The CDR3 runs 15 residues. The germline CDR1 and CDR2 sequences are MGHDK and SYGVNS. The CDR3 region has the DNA TGTGCCAGCAGGGGACAGGGGGCGCGTAATGAAAAACTGTTTTTT. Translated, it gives CASRGQGARNEKLFF. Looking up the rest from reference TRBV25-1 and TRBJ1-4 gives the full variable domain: EADIYQTPRYLVIGTGKKITLECSQTMGHDKMYWYQQDPGMELHLIHYSYGVNSTEKGDLSSESTVSRIRTEHFPLTLESARPSHTSQYLCASRGQGARNEKLFFGSGTQLSVL.

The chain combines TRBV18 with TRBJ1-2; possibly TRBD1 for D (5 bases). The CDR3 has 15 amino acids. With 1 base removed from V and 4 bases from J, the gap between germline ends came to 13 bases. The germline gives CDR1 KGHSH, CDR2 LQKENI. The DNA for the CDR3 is TGTGCCAGCTCACCACGGGGGGATTCCTTCTATGGCTACACCTTC. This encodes CASSPRGDSFYGYTF.

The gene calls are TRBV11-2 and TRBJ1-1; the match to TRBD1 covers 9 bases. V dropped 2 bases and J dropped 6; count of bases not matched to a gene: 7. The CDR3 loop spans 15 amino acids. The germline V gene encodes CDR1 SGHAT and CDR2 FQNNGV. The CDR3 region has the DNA TGTGCCAGCAGCTTACATACAGGGGGCCAATCTGAAGCTTTCTTT. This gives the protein CASSLHTGGQSEAFF.

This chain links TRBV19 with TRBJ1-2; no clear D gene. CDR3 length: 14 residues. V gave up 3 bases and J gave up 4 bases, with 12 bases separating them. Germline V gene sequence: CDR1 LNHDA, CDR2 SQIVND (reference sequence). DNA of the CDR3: TGTGCCAGTAGTATCGTGGCAGTCAGCTATGGCTACACCTTC. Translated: CASSIVAVSYGYTF. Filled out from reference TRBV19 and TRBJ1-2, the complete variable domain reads DGGITQSPKYLFRKEGQNVTLSCEQNLNHDAMYWYRQDPGQGLRLIYYSQIVNDFQKGDIAEGYSVSREKKESFPLTVTSAQKNPTAFYLCASSIVAVSYGYTFGSGTRLTVV.

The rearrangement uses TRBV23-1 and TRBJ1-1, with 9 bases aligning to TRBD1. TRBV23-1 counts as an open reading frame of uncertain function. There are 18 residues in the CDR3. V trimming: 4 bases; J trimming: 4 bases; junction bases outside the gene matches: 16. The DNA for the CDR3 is TGCGCCAGCAGTCCCCCGTACCCGGGACAGGGAACGGGCACTGAAGCTTTCTTT. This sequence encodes CASSPPYPGQGTGTEAFF.

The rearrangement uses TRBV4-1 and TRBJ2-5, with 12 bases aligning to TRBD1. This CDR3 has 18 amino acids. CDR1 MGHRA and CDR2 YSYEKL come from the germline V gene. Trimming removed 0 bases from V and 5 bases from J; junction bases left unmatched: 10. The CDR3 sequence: CASSQDRDRGLQWETQYF. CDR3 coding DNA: TGCGCCAGCAGCCAAGATCGGGACAGGGGGCTGCAATGGGAGACCCAGTACTTC.

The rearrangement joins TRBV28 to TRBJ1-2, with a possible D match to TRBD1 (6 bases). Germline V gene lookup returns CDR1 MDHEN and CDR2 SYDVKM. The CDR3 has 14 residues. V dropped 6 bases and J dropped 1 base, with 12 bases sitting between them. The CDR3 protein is CASRQTGINYGYTF. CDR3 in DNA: TGTGCCAGCAGACAAACAGGGATTAACTATGGCTACACCTTC.

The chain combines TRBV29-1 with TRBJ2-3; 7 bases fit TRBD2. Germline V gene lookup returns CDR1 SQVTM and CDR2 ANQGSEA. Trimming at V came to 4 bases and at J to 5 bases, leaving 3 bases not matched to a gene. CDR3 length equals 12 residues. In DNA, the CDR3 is TGCAGCGTTGTTGCGGGAGTAGATACGCAGTATTTT. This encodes CSVVAGVDTQYF.

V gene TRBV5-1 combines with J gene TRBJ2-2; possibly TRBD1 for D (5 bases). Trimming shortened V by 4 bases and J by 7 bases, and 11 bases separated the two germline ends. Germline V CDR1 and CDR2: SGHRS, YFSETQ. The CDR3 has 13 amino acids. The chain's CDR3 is CASSPQGRGELFF. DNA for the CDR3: TGCGCCAGCAGCCCGCAGGGTCGCGGGGAGCTGTTTTTT.

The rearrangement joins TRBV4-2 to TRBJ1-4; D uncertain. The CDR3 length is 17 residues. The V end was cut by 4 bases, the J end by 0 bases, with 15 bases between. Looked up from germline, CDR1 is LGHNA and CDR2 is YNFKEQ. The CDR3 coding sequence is TGTGCCAGCAGCCCACTGAGCCGGGGAGCAACTAATGAAAAACTGTTTTTT. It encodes CASSPLSRGATNEKLFF.

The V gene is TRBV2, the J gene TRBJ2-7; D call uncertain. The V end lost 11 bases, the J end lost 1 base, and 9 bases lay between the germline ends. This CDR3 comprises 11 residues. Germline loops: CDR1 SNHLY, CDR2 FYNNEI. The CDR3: CAPEPSYEQYF. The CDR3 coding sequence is TGTGCCCCGGAGCCGTCCTACGAGCAGTACTTC.

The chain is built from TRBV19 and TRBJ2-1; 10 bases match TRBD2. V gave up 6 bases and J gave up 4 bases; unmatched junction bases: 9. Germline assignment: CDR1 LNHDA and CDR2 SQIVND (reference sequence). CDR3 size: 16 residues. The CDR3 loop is CASSLSLAGAYNEQFF. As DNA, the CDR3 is TGTGCCAGTAGCCTCTCTCTAGCGGGGGCATACAATGAGCAGTTCTTC.

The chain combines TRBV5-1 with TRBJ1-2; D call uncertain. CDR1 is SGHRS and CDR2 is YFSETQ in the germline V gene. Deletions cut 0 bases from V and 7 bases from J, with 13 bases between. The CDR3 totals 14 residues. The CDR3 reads CASSLAQGRGGYTF. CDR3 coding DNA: TGCGCCAGCAGCTTGGCTCAAGGACGGGGTGGCTACACCTTC.

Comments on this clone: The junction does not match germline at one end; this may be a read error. This chain's CDR3 is CASSLAGETLDEQYF. The CDR3 DNA follows: TGTGCCAGCAGTTTAGCGGGAGAAACATTGGACGAGCAGTACTTC. The chain employs TRBV7-6 and TRBJ2-7, with 9 bases matching TRBD2. In germline, CDR1 is SGHVS, CDR2 FNYEAQ. The CDR3 is 15 amino acids.

CDR3 region: CASSLEGMNTEAFF. CDR3 coding DNA: TGTGCCAGCAGCTTAGAGGGGATGAACACTGAAGCTTTCTTT. The chain uses TRBV7-6 and TRBJ1-1; tentative D call: TRBD1 (5 bases). V was clipped by 1 base and J by 0 bases, with 6 bases between them. The CDR3 contains 14 residues. CDR1 is SGHVS and CDR2 is FNYEAQ in the germline V gene.

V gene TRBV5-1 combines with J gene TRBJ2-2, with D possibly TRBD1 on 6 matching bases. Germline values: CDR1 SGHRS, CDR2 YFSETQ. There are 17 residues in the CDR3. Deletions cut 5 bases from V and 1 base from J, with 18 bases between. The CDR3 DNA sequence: TGCGCCAGCAGTCCGAACGCCGGGACACTGAACACCGGGGAGCTGTTTTTT. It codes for CASSPNAGTLNTGELFF.

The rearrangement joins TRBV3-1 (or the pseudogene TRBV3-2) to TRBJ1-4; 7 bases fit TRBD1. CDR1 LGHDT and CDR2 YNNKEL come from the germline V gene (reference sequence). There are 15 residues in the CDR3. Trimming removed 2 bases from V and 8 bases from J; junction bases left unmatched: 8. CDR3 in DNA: TGTGCCAGCAGCCAAACTGACAGGGTTGGGGAAAAACTGTTTTTT. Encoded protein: CASSQTDRVGEKLFF.